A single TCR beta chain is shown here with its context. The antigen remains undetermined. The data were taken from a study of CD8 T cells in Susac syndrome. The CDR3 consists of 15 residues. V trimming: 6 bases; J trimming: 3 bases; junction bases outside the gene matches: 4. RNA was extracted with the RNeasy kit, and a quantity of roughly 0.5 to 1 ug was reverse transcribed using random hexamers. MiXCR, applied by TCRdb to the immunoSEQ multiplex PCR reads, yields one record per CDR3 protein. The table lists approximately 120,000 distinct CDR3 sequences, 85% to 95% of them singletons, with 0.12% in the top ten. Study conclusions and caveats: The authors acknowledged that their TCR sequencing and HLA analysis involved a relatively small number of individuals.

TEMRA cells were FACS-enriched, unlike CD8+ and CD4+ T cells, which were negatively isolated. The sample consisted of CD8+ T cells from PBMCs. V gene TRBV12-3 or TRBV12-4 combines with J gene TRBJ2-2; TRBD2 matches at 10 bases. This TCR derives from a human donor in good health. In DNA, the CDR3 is TGTGCCAGCAGACCTAGCGGGGGAGACACCGGGGAGCTGTTTTTT. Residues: CASRPSGGDTGELFF.